This entry lists 23 T cell receptor beta chains sequenced from one sample in a study of OX40 agonist ivuxolimab in advanced cancers. The assay was immunoSEQ multiplex PCR, and TCRdb's table has in-frame clones only and misses some. Among under 80,000 clones listed, more than 70% were seen once. Source: CD4+ or CD8+ T cells sorted from blood, taken in a trial of the OX40 agonist ivuxolimab. These receptors were obtained from an adult with an advanced solid tumor such as melanoma, head and neck, liver or kidney cancer.

V gene TRBV4-3 combines with J gene TRBJ1-1; D unclear. The CDR3 is 13 amino acids. CDR1 is LGHNA and CDR2 is YSLEER in the germline V gene. Trimming removed 0 bases from V and 11 bases from J, with 13 bases in between. CDR3 DNA: TGCGCCAGCAGCCAAGATCGGCTTCATGACGCTTTCTTT. It translates to CASSQDRLHDAFF.

The chain employs TRBV7-8 and TRBJ1-6, with 7 nucleotides matching TRBD1. J lost 3 bases, V lost 7 bases, and 6 bases had no gene match. The CDR3 is 15 residues long. Germline CDR1 and CDR2: SGHVS and FQNEAQ. The CDR3 bases are TGTGCCAGCACCTTCCGGGACAGCTATAATTCACCCCTCCACTTT. Its protein product is CASTFRDSYNSPLHF.

The V gene is TRBV5-8, the J gene TRBJ1-2; 8 bases agree with TRBD1. Germline CDR1 and CDR2: SGHTS and YDEGEE. The CDR3 loop spans 14 amino acids. The ends lost 4 bases at V and 1 base at J; junction bases unmatched: 3. This CDR3 reads CASSPDRGNYGYTF. CDR3 in DNA: TGTGCCAGCAGCCCCGACAGGGGTAACTATGGCTACACCTTC.

This rearrangement joins TRBV19 to TRBJ2-6; D may be TRBD1 or TRBD2 (6 bases each). Germline V lookup: CDR1 LNHDA, CDR2 SQIVND (reference sequence). The CDR3 runs 19 residues. The V end lost 7 bases, the J end lost 5 bases, and 27 bases lay between the germline ends. CDR3 loop: CASTRTTGAELGRANVLTF. CDR3 sequence (DNA): TGTGCCAGTACCAGAACGACGGGGGCAGAGCTCGGAAGGGCCAACGTCCTGACTTTC.

This sequence joins TRBV6-5 and TRBJ1-5, with TRBD1 matching 7 bases. This CDR3 region has 15 residues. With 2 bases clipped from V and 4 bases from J, the junction kept 5 bases outside the gene matches. CDR1 MNHEY and CDR2 SVGAGI come from the germline V gene. Written as DNA, the CDR3 is TGTGCCAGCAGTTACGAGGGGGCAAGGAATCAGCCCCAGCATTTT. Translating gives CASSYEGARNQPQHF.

This chain connects TRBV29-1 to TRBJ2-3, with TRBD1 as a possible D gene (6 bases). Trimming removed 4 bases from V and 5 bases from J, with 10 bases in between. CDR1 is SQVTM and CDR2 is ANQGSEA in the germline V gene. The CDR3 runs to 12 residues. CDR3 DNA sequence: TGCAGCGTTGTCGCGACAGGAGATACGCAGTATTTT. This translates into CSVVATGDTQYF.

This clone is a singleton in its sample. The chain is built from TRBV2 and TRBJ2-3, with a possible D match to TRBD1 (6 bases). This CDR3 comprises 16 residues. Germline V lookup: CDR1 SNHLY, CDR2 FYNNEI. The V and J ends lost 8 bases and 1 base respectively, with 19 bases between them. In DNA, the CDR3 is TGTGCCAGCTACTCACAGGGCCGAATGGGCACAGATACGCAGTATTTT. Its protein is CASYSQGRMGTDTQYF.

This chain links TRBV6-5 with TRBJ2-7; 8 nucleotides line up with TRBD1. Germline CDR1 MNHEY, CDR2 SVGAGI. The CDR3 is 13 residues long. J gave up 2 bases and V 6 bases, and 3 bases lay outside the gene matches. CDR3 sequence reads: CASSRTGTYEQYF. The CDR3 coding sequence is TGTGCCAGCAGCCGGACAGGGACCTACGAGCAGTACTTC.

The chain carries TRBV7-2 and TRBJ2-3, with 12 nucleotides matching TRBD1. CDR1 is SGHTA, CDR2 FQGNSA, per germline. The CDR3 sequence is 16 residues long. V lost 3 bases and J lost 6; bases outside the gene matches: 7. The CDR3 coding sequence is TGTGCCAGCAGCTTTGGCCGGGACAGGGGGCTGGATACGCAGTATTTT. This sequence encodes CASSFGRDRGLDTQYF.

V and J are TRBV2 and TRBJ2-5; tentative D call: TRBD2 (5 bases). Germline CDR1 reads SNHLY; CDR2 reads FYNNEI. The germline V and J ends were trimmed by 2 bases and 5 bases, with 24 bases remaining between them. The CDR3 has 18 residues. The CDR3 region has the DNA TGTGCCAGCAGTGAAACAGCCCTTTTTGCGGGTCGACGGGAGACCCAGTACTTC. Translated, it gives CASSETALFAGRRETQYF.

The chain links TRBV18 to TRBJ1-5, with D unresolved. The CDR3 totals 12 residues. Trimming stripped 2 bases from V and 8 bases from J, with 7 bases between. Germline loops: CDR1 KGHSH, CDR2 LQKENI. This CDR3 reads CASSPIGEPQHF. Here the CDR3 DNA reads TGTGCCAGCTCACCAATAGGTGAGCCCCAGCATTTT.

The rearrangement uses TRBV9 and TRBJ1-4, with D maybe TRBD1 (5 bases). The length of the CDR3 is 14 residues. The V and J ends lost 4 bases and 4 bases respectively, with 11 bases between them. The germline V gene encodes CDR1 SGDLS and CDR2 YYNGEE. The CDR3 DNA follows: TGTGCCAGCAGCTTCGGGACTGTTAATGAAAAACTGTTTTTT. Protein product: CASSFGTVNEKLFF.

CDR3 amino acids: CASSLRGANTEAFF. The DNA for the CDR3 is TGTGCCAGCAGTCTGCGGGGAGCGAACACTGAAGCTTTCTTT. J is TRBJ1-1 and V is TRBV7-2; D unclear. Germline values: CDR1 SGHTA, CDR2 FQGNSA. Trimming took off 6 bases at V and 1 base at J, with 12 bases between the two ends. The CDR3 is 14 amino acids.

The rearrangement links TRBV11-2 to TRBJ1-1, with D unclear. Trimming took off 6 bases at V and 1 base at J, with 12 bases between the two ends. The CDR3 totals 14 residues. Germline CDR1 SGHAT, CDR2 FQNNGV. The CDR3 coding sequence is TGTGCCAGCAGAGACCCGGGCGGGAACACTGAAGCTTTCTTT. Translation: CASRDPGGNTEAFF.

This chain links TRBV23-1 with TRBJ2-7; the D is unclear. Being an ORF, TRBV23-1 has a function that is uncertain. The germline V and J ends were trimmed by 3 bases and 0 bases, with 27 bases remaining between them. The CDR3 totals 20 residues. The DNA for the CDR3 is TGCGCCAGCAGTCATCCAGTACCGAGGACCCCCCGGAGAAGCTCCTACGAGCAGTACTTC. Its translation is CASSHPVPRTPRRSSYEQYF.

The chain is built from TRBV19 and TRBJ1-1, with 8 bases that match TRBD1. Trimming cost V 6 bases and J 1 base; bases outside gene matches: 4. The CDR3 runs 14 residues. CDR1 and CDR2 from the germline V gene are LNHDA and SQIVND (reference sequence). The CDR3 loop reads CASRDTGGNTEAFF. CDR3 nucleotides: TGTGCCAGTAGGGATACAGGGGGGAACACTGAAGCTTTCTTT.

This chain joins TRBV15 and TRBJ2-6; either TRBD1 or TRBD2 may fit D (6 bases each). Germline V CDR1 and CDR2: LNHNV, YYDKDF (reference sequence). Trimming cost V 5 bases and J 4 bases, with 21 bases left between them. The CDR3 spans 18 residues. CDR3 nucleotides: TGTGCCACCAGCGCTGATGGGGGGCCCGGGTCAGGGGCCAACGTCCTGACTTTC. The encoded protein is CATSADGGPGSGANVLTF.

V is TRBV10-3 and J is TRBJ2-2; 9 bases match TRBD1. The CDR3 has 14 amino acids. Looked up from germline, CDR1 is ENHRY and CDR2 is SYGVKD. With V trimmed by 8 bases and J by 5 bases, 6 bases remained unmatched. The CDR3, as DNA: TGTGCCATCCACCGGGACAGGGTAACCGGGGAGCTGTTTTTT. Residues: CAIHRDRVTGELFF.

The V call is TRBV6-5, the J call TRBJ2-1; D is ambiguous. V was shortened by 4 bases and J by 1 base, with 8 bases between the two germline ends. CDR1 MNHEY and CDR2 SVGAGI come from the germline V gene. The CDR3 runs to 14 residues. CDR3 sequence: CASSSLISYNEQFF. DNA for the CDR3: TGTGCCAGCAGTTCCCTGATTTCCTACAATGAGCAGTTCTTC.

The rearrangement links TRBV9 to TRBJ2-2, with a tentative D call TRBD1 (5 bases). The germline V gene encodes CDR1 SGDLS and CDR2 YYNGEE. There are 15 residues in the CDR3. V gave up 0 bases and J gave up 6 bases, with 12 bases separating them. CDR3 region: CASSVEGRVSGELFF. The DNA for the CDR3 is TGTGCCAGCAGCGTAGAGGGCAGGGTGTCCGGGGAGCTGTTTTTT.

Notes on this clone: The sample carries other DNA sequences with the same CDR3. The J gene is TRBJ2-7, the V gene TRBV30, with TRBD2 matching 7 bases. The V gene end was trimmed by 0 bases and the J gene end by 0 bases; junction bases not matched to a gene: 2. This CDR3 contains 14 residues. CDR1 and CDR2 (germline): GTSNPN, SVGIG (reference sequence). As DNA, the CDR3 is TGTGCCTGGAGTGTAGGCGGGAGCTCCTACGAGCAGTACTTC. Translation gives CAWSVGGSSYEQYF. Combining the CDR3 with reference TRBV30 and TRBJ2-7 gives the whole variable domain SQTIHQWPATLVQPVGSPLSLECTVEGTSNPNLYWYRQAAGRGLQLLFYSVGIGQISSEVPQNLSASRPQDRQFILSSKKLLLSDSGFYLCAWSVGGSSYEQYFGPGTRLTVT.

DNA for the CDR3: TGTGCCAGCAGCTCGCCGGGTTATAGCAATCAGCCCCAGCATTTT. Translation gives CASSSPGYSNQPQHF. V usage is TRBV5-6 and J usage is TRBJ1-5; D is unclear. Trimming stripped 3 bases from V and 0 bases from J, with 10 bases between. The CDR3 runs 15 residues. Germline loops: CDR1 SGHDT, CDR2 YYEEEE.

The chain links TRBV9 to TRBJ2-7, with a weak D call TRBD1 (6 bases). CDR1 and CDR2 (germline): SGDLS, YYNGEE. The CDR3 totals 12 residues. Trimming left V 5 bases short and J 1 base short, with 7 bases between. The CDR3 region is CASRTGSYEQYF. In DNA, the CDR3 is TGTGCCAGCAGGACAGGATCCTACGAGCAGTACTTC.